Each of the 26 T cell receptor beta chains below was sequenced from the same sample in a study of blood T cell repertoires in COVID-19. The repertoire was sequenced with immunoSEQ multiplex PCR; TCRdb's copy has only in-frame clones and lacks some. The profile shows 250,000 to 350,000 clones, more than 85% of them singletons. Material: peripheral blood. These receptors were taken from a man aged 25 to 45 with acute or convalescent COVID-19.

This sequence joins TRBV4-1 and TRBJ1-4; D is unresolved. The germline V gene encodes CDR1 MGHRA and CDR2 YSYEKL. This CDR3 contains 13 residues. Trimming took 3 bases from V and 4 from J, leaving 6 bases between them. This CDR3 reads CASSQRDNEKLFF. In DNA form, the CDR3 reads TGCGCCAGCAGCCAGCGGGATAATGAAAAACTGTTTTTT.

The chain recombines TRBV28 with TRBJ2-3; TRBD1 agrees at 7 bases. Germline CDR1 and CDR2: MDHEN and SYDVKM. Trimming took 3 bases from V and 4 from J; bases not matched to a gene: 16. The CDR3 sequence is 18 residues long. The CDR3: CASSFVPGQTRRPDTQYF. CDR3 DNA: TGTGCCAGCAGTTTTGTTCCGGGACAGACGAGACGACCAGATACGCAGTATTTT.

This sequence joins TRBV10-1 and TRBJ2-7; D gene ambiguous. Germline V gene data show CDR1 as WNHNN and CDR2 as SYGVQD (reference sequence). Trimming took 3 bases from V and 5 from J, leaving 11 bases between them. The CDR3 is made up of 13 amino acids. This chain's CDR3 is CASSESSTHEQYF. The DNA of the CDR3 is TGCGCCAGCAGTGAATCCAGTACGCACGAGCAGTACTTC.

The gene calls are TRBV4-1 and TRBJ2-1; maybe TRBD2 (5 bases). This CDR3 is 16 amino acids long. The germline V gene encodes CDR1 MGHRA and CDR2 YSYEKL. V was trimmed by 2 bases and J by 7 bases, leaving 18 bases between them. CDR3 region: CASSQIFAGTGNEQFF. CDR3 coding DNA: TGCGCCAGCAGCCAAATTTTTGCGGGTACGGGGAATGAGCAGTTCTTC.

The chain uses TRBV6-2 or TRBV6-3 and TRBJ1-6, with D uncertain. The CDR3 has 15 residues. The germline V and J ends were trimmed by 3 bases and 9 bases, with 15 bases remaining between them. Per the germline V gene, CDR1 is MNHEY and CDR2 is SVGEGT. CDR3 bases: TGTGCCAGCAGTTATATTCAGGAAGACGCTTCACCCCTCCACTTT. Protein sequence: CASSYIQEDASPLHF.

This rearrangement joins TRBV29-1 to TRBJ2-5; the D is unclear. The CDR3 contains 15 residues. Germline CDR1 SQVTM, CDR2 ANQGSEA. The germline V and J ends were trimmed by 6 bases and 1 base, with 18 bases remaining between them. The CDR3, as DNA: TGCAGCGTCCACAGCCGTCTGGGTATCCAAGAGACCCAGTACTTC. Amino acid sequence: CSVHSRLGIQETQYF.

J is TRBJ2-3 and V is TRBV2, with D perhaps TRBD2 (7 bases). V was pared by 6 bases and J by 6 bases, with 19 bases between. Germline V gene data show CDR1 as SNHLY and CDR2 as FYNNEI. The CDR3 is 15 amino acids. The CDR3 protein is CASRVVGGPTDTQYF. The CDR3 coding sequence is TGTGCCAGCAGGGTGGTGGGGGGGCCAACTGATACGCAGTATTTT. Full variable domain (missing parts from reference TRBV2 and TRBJ2-3): EPEVTQTPSHQVTQMGQEVILRCVPISNHLYFYWYRQILGQKVEFLVSFYNNEISEKSEIFDDQFSVERPDGSNFTLKIRSTKLEDSAMYFCASRVVGGPTDTQYFGPGTRLTVL.

This chain uses TRBV19 with TRBJ2-7; the D gene is possibly TRBD1 (5 bases). Trimming took 6 bases from V and 0 from J, leaving 24 bases between them. This CDR3 contains 18 residues. Germline-derived CDR1 and CDR2 are LNHDA and SQIVND (reference sequence). The CDR3: CASRMRGGAASSSYEQYF. CDR3 coding DNA: TGTGCCAGTAGAATGAGAGGTGGGGCGGCGAGTAGCTCCTACGAGCAGTACTTC. The entire variable domain, with the rest obtained from reference TRBV19 and TRBJ2-7, is as follows: DGGITQSPKYLFRKEGQNVTLSCEQNLNHDAMYWYRQDPGQGLRLIYYSQIVNDFQKGDIAEGYSVSREKKESFPLTVTSAQKNPTAFYLCASRMRGGAASSSYEQYFGPGTRLTVT.

The chain couples TRBV7-3 to TRBJ2-1; possibly TRBD1 for D (5 bases). V lost 2 bases and J 2 bases, leaving 10 bases between the germline ends. There are 15 residues in the CDR3. Germline V gives CDR1 SGHTA, CDR2 FQGTGA. In DNA, the CDR3 is TGTGCCAGCAGCTTATCGGCAGGGACCTACAATGAGCAGTTCTTC. It is translated as CASSLSAGTYNEQFF.

The V and J genes are TRBV28 and TRBJ2-1; D gene uncertain. The CDR3 has 14 residues. The germline V gene encodes CDR1 MDHEN and CDR2 SYDVKM. The V gene lost 6 bases and the J gene lost 0 bases, with 9 bases spanning the gap. CDR3: CASSLLRSYNEQFF. CDR3 in DNA: TGTGCCAGCAGCCTCCTTCGCTCCTACAATGAGCAGTTCTTC.

The chain joins TRBV11-2 to TRBJ1-1; 9 positions agree with TRBD1. The V gene end was trimmed by 3 bases and the J gene end by 3 bases; junction bases not matched to a gene: 5. Germline V CDR1 and CDR2: SGHAT, FQNNGV. The CDR3 sequence is 15 residues long. The CDR3 loop is CASSFAQGAYTEAFF. CDR3 nucleotide sequence: TGTGCCAGCAGCTTCGCACAGGGGGCGTACACTGAAGCTTTCTTT.

The chain uses TRBV10-3 and TRBJ2-7; 7 bases are a match to TRBD1. The V segment lost 2 bases and the J segment 2 bases; nucleotides outside the gene matches: 12. Germline V lookup: CDR1 ENHRY, CDR2 SYGVKD. The CDR3 has 17 residues. The CDR3 DNA is TGTGCCATCAGTGAGGGACCGGGACAGAAAGTGCCCTACGAGCAGTACTTC. Translation gives CAISEGPGQKVPYEQYF.

V gene TRBV18 combines with J gene TRBJ2-3, with TRBD2 identical over 9 bases. The trim removed 0 bases at V and 2 bases at J, leaving 3 bases unmatched. CDR3 length: 16 residues. CDR1 and CDR2 (germline): KGHSH, LQKENI. CDR3 sequence: CASSPPLAGFTDTQYF. Written as DNA, the CDR3 is TGTGCCAGCTCACCACCCCTAGCGGGGTTCACAGATACGCAGTATTTT.

This clone appeared a few times. V usage is TRBV3-1 (or the pseudogene TRBV3-2) and J usage is TRBJ1-3, with D hard to call. The CDR3 is 14 amino acids. Germline V gene data show CDR1 as LGHDT and CDR2 as YNNKEL (reference sequence). The V end was cut by 4 bases, the J end by 0 bases, with 7 bases between. CDR3 nucleotides: TGTGCCAGCAGCCCGCGGGCCTCTGGAAACACCATATATTTT. Translating it yields CASSPRASGNTIYF.

This clone occurred once. This chain uses TRBV7-6 with TRBJ2-3, with unresolved D. The CDR3 totals 16 residues. CDR1 and CDR2 (germline): SGHVS, FNYEAQ. V lost 1 base and J 0 bases, leaving 11 bases between the germline ends. CDR3 in amino acids: CASSLVTPTSTDTQYF. CDR3 nucleotide sequence: TGTGCCAGCAGCTTAGTAACACCGACTAGCACAGATACGCAGTATTTT. Combining the CDR3 with reference TRBV7-6 and TRBJ2-3 gives the whole variable domain GAGVSQSPRYKVTKRGQDVALRCDPISGHVSLYWYRQALGQGPEFLTYFNYEAQQDKSGLPNDRFSAERPEGSISTLTIQRTEQRDSAMYRCASSLVTPTSTDTQYFGPGTRLTVL.

CDR3 in amino acids: CASRPQGARGNTIYF. The DNA of the CDR3 is TGTGCCAGCAGACCACAGGGGGCGCGGGGAAACACCATATATTTT. This rearrangement joins TRBV28 to TRBJ1-3; 9 nucleotides agree with TRBD1. Germline V gene sequence: CDR1 MDHEN, CDR2 SYDVKM. V lost 6 bases, J lost 4 bases, and 7 bases stayed unmatched. The CDR3 consists of 15 residues.

This CDR3 is CASSKTASYNSPLHF. In nucleotides, the CDR3 is TGTGCCAGCAGCAAGACAGCTTCGTATAATTCACCCCTCCACTTT. This chain connects TRBV11-2 to TRBJ1-6; a weak D match, TRBD1 (5 bases). The length of the CDR3 is 15 residues. Germline-derived CDR1 and CDR2 are SGHAT and FQNNGV. The V end was cut by 5 bases, the J end by 4 bases, with 12 bases between.

The chain couples TRBV30 to TRBJ1-1; 10 bases fit TRBD1. Germline trimming cut 1 base from V and 10 bases from J; bases unmatched to any gene: 9. The CDR3 is 14 amino acids. Germline lookup yields CDR1 GTSNPN and CDR2 SVGIG (reference sequence). In DNA form, the CDR3 reads TGTGCCTGGAGTGAGATGAGGACAGGGGGGCGAGCTTTCTTT. Amino acid sequence: CAWSEMRTGGRAFF. Variable domain in full (rest from reference TRBV30 and TRBJ1-1): SQTIHQWPATLVQPVGSPLSLECTVEGTSNPNLYWYRQAAGRGLQLLFYSVGIGQISSEVPQNLSASRPQDRQFILSSKKLLLSDSGFYLCAWSEMRTGGRAFFGQGTRLTVV.

This chain uses TRBV6-5 with TRBJ2-7; 7 nucleotides match TRBD2. Germline V gives CDR1 MNHEY, CDR2 SVGAGI. Trimming cost V 8 bases and J 3 bases; bases outside gene matches: 13. The CDR3 runs to 15 residues. The CDR3 bases are TGTGCCAGCTCGGGTTCTAGCGGACGGGTCTACGAGCAGTACTTC. It translates to CASSGSSGRVYEQYF.

This clone occurred many times. The V gene is TRBV7-3, the J gene TRBJ2-7; the D gene is possibly TRBD1 (6 bases). Trimming cost V 5 bases and J 1 base, with 9 bases left between them. The CDR3 consists of 13 residues. The germline V gene has CDR1 SGHTA and CDR2 FQGTGA. CDR3 protein: CASSPDRSYEQYF. The CDR3 DNA is TGTGCCAGCAGCCCCGACAGGTCCTACGAGCAGTACTTC.

CDR3 nucleotide sequence: TGTGCCAGCAGTCCCCGAGGCAGGACAGAAGAGACCCAGTACTTC. Translation gives CASSPRGRTEETQYF. V usage is TRBV6-2 or TRBV6-3 and J usage is TRBJ2-5; D possibly corresponds to TRBD1 (6 bases). Germline lookup yields CDR1 MNHEY and CDR2 SVGEGT. CDR3 length: 15 residues. Trimming took 5 bases from V and 3 from J, leaving 16 bases between them.

The chain uses TRBV19 and TRBJ2-7, with D unclear. This CDR3 spans 16 amino acids. Trimming pared 4 bases from V and 4 bases from J, leaving 20 bases between. The germline V gene has CDR1 LNHDA and CDR2 SQIVND (reference sequence). The CDR3 reads CASSKHQSGPFYEQYF. The DNA for the CDR3 is TGTGCCAGTAGTAAACATCAATCTGGTCCCTTTTACGAGCAGTACTTC. Drawing the rest from reference TRBV19 and TRBJ2-7, the complete variable domain is DGGITQSPKYLFRKEGQNVTLSCEQNLNHDAMYWYRQDPGQGLRLIYYSQIVNDFQKGDIAEGYSVSREKKESFPLTVTSAQKNPTAFYLCASSKHQSGPFYEQYFGPGTRLTVT.

This rearrangement joins TRBV7-9 to TRBJ2-3; TRBD2 matches at 12 bases. Per the germline V gene, CDR1 is SEHNR and CDR2 is FQNEAQ (reference sequence). This CDR3 has 17 amino acids. V shed 6 bases, J shed 3 bases, and the junction held 10 bases outside the gene matches. The CDR3 region has the DNA TGTGCCAGCAGATCCTCCTTACTAGCGGGAGGTACAGATACGCAGTATTTT. Its protein product is CASRSSLLAGGTDTQYF.

J is TRBJ2-3 and V is TRBV3-1 (or the pseudogene TRBV3-2), with 8 positions matching TRBD2. The germline V gene encodes CDR1 LGHDT and CDR2 YNNKEL (reference sequence). With V trimmed by 4 bases and J by 1 base, 10 bases remained unmatched. This CDR3 comprises 17 residues. CDR3 amino acids: CASSPEGLVGGTDTQYF. Here the CDR3 DNA reads TGTGCCAGCAGCCCGGAGGGACTAGTCGGAGGCACAGATACGCAGTATTTT.

The chain has TRBV21-1 and TRBJ1-2. TRBV21-1 is given as a pseudogene. The CDR3 has 13 amino acids. In DNA, the CDR3 is TGTGCCAGCAGCAAAGCAGGAGGGCATGGCTACACCTTC. Translating it yields CASSKAGGHGYTF.

This chain uses TRBV7-9 with TRBJ1-4; 7 positions agree with TRBD1. The CDR3 is 14 amino acids. V lost 5 bases to trimming and J lost 7 bases; unmatched junction nucleotides: 7. Germline V gene lookup returns CDR1 SEHNR and CDR2 FQNEAQ (reference sequence). The CDR3 region has the DNA TGTGCCAGCAGCGACGACAGGGTCGGTGAAAAACTGTTTTTT. Protein sequence: CASSDDRVGEKLFF.